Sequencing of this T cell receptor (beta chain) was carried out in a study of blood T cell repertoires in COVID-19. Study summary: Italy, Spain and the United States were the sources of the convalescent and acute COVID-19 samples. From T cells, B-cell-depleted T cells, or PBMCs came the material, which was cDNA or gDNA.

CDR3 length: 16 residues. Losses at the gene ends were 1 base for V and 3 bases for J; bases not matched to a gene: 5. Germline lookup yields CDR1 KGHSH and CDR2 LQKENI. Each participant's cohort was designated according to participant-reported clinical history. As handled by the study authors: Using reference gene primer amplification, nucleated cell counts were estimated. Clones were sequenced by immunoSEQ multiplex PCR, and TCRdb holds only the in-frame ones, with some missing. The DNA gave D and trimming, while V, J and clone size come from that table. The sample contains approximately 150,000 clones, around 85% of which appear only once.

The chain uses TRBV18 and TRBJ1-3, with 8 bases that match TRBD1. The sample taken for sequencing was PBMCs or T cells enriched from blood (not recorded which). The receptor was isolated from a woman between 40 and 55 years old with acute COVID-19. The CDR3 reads CASSPQRQGFGNTIYF. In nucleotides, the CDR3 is TGTGCCAGCTCACCACAGCGACAGGGGTTTGGAAACACCATATATTTT.